This T cell receptor beta chain was recorded in a study of blood T cell repertoires in COVID-19 (dated by TCRdb to 2018 to 2020). For the wider study: Samples from collaborators originated in the United States, Italy and Spain and spanned both the acute and convalescent phases of COVID-19. The samples were drawn from two sources: the first 160 participants of the ongoing ImmuneRACE study, and 1,000 to 1,500 subjects contributed by 6 global collaborators. The material from the prospective study consisted of cDNA or gDNA derived from T cells, B-cell-depleted T cells, or PBMCs. Deeply sampled blood TCRbeta repertoires from subjects exposed to, actively infected with, or recovered from COVID-19 were included in the dataset. HLA class I and class II types, where available, came from metadata supplied by the sample provider rather than from assay-based typing. The repertoires were made available in a free public database intended to serve as a resource for research on the immune response to SARS-CoV-2. Sample metadata almost always included a de-identified subject ID, COVID-19 status, age in years and sex. Findings and caveats that apply to the study as a whole: The amount of clinical and demographic metadata varied by source and participant and was provided uncurated.

The immunoSEQ Assay, a bias-controlled multiplex PCR, was used to amplify TCRbeta CDR3 regions from genomic DNA. The original pipeline was this. The number of nucleated cells in each sample was estimated by amplification of reference gene primers within the assay. To quantify the absolute abundance of each unique TCRbeta CDR3 rearrangement, sequence reads were collapsed and filtered. For each sample, productive Simpson clonality was calculated as the square root of Simpson's diversity index across productive rearrangements. This is the immuneACCESS table as TCRdb keeps it, with only in-frame sequences that have V and J called. A part of the clones is gone; compared with another copy, unresolved V genes explain less than half, and the rest is unexplained. V, J and clone size were drawn from that table, and D and trimming were deduced from the DNA. In all, the sample holds 150,000 to 180,000 clones, and around 82% of those were seen once. Under 0.8% of the sample goes to the ten largest clones.

At one collaborating source in Seattle, patients were enrolled during active infection and were followed longitudinally through the course of disease. Whole blood was collected in K2EDTA tubes by collaborating institutions according to the institutions' own protocols. Collaborator samples were shipped for TCRbeta analysis as frozen whole blood, isolated PBMCs, or DNA extracted from either sample type. From the cysteine through the phenylalanine, the CDR3 covers 11 amino acids. Of the read, only the CDR3 DNA is kept; its 33 bases are in frame from base 1. According to the germline V gene (reference sequence), CDR1 reads GTSNPN and CDR2 reads SVGIG. V is shortened by 4 bases, J by 8 bases, and the region joining them spans 10 bases. A remark on this clone: This receptor's antigen is unknown. Per-base qualities were not stored, and no clone one base away is much larger.

The clonotype was recovered from a man between 60 and 75 years old with COVID-19, enrolled during active disease. Specimen: peripheral blood. The sequence is built from TRBV30 and TRBJ2-3; perhaps TRBD1 is the D gene, with 6 bases matching. At the DNA level, the sequence is TGTGCCTGGAAAACAGGGCGTACGCAGTATTTT. Translated, this is CAWKTGRTQYF.